Each of the 14 T cell receptor beta chains below was sequenced from the same sample in a study of blood T cell repertoires in COVID-19. Data came from immunoSEQ multiplex PCR; TCRdb stores just in-frame clones and leaves some out. The sample carries roughly 99,000 clones, 79% recorded once. Material for sequencing was peripheral blood. The receptors here all came from an elderly woman with active or convalescent COVID-19.

The gene calls are TRBV30 and TRBJ1-5; unclear D gene. The CDR3 loop spans 13 amino acids. Germline V gene lookup returns CDR1 GTSNPN and CDR2 SVGIG (reference sequence). V lost 5 bases to trimming and J lost 0 bases, with 8 bases between them. CDR3 in DNA: TGTGCCTGGGCCGGGAGTAGCAATCAGCCCCAGCATTTT. Amino acids: CAWAGSSNQPQHF.

This clone came up once. This chain uses TRBV6-6 with TRBJ1-1; 7 nucleotides agree with TRBD1. V trimming: 10 bases; J trimming: 0 bases; junction bases outside the gene matches: 14. Germline loops: CDR1 MNHNY, CDR2 SVGAGI (reference sequence). The CDR3 extends over 16 amino acids. CDR3 region: CATTRETGPMNTEAFF. As DNA, the CDR3 is TGTGCCACCACCCGGGAGACAGGGCCAATGAACACTGAAGCTTTCTTT.

This clone is a singleton in its sample. This chain uses TRBV9 with TRBJ2-2, with D unclear. CDR3 length equals 16 residues. Trimming removed 0 bases from V and 0 bases from J, with 9 bases in between. Germline CDR1 is SGDLS and CDR2 is YYNGEE. CDR3 sequence reads: CASSVELTSNTGELFF. Here the CDR3 DNA reads TGTGCCAGCAGCGTAGAACTTACTTCGAACACCGGGGAGCTGTTTTTT.

This clone was picked up a small number of times. The V gene is TRBV5-1, the J gene TRBJ1-2, with D possibly TRBD1 on 5 matching bases. Trimming stripped 0 bases from V and 6 bases from J, with 12 bases between. The CDR3 totals 14 residues. Germline lookup yields CDR1 SGHRS and CDR2 YFSETQ. The CDR3 reads CASSLGFRANGYTF. The CDR3 nucleotides are TGCGCCAGCAGCTTGGGGTTCAGGGCTAATGGCTACACCTTC. The whole variable domain, remainder taken from reference TRBV5-1 and TRBJ1-2, is KAGVTQTPRYLIKTRGQQVTLSCSPISGHRSVSWYQQTPGQGLQFLFEYFSETQRNKGNFPGRFSGRQFSNSRSEMNVSTLELGDSALYLCASSLGFRANGYTFGSGTRLTVV.

The J gene is TRBJ1-6, the V gene TRBV6-6; D possibly corresponds to TRBD1 (6 bases). Germline V gene data show CDR1 as MNHNY and CDR2 as SVGAGI (reference sequence). This CDR3 is built from 16 residues. The ends were cut back, 0 bases at V and 7 bases at J, with 13 bases in the middle. The CDR3 nucleotides are TGTGCCAGCAGTTACTCGACGGCGACAGGCAATTCACCCCTCCACTTT. Translation: CASSYSTATGNSPLHF.

The gene calls are TRBV7-3 and TRBJ2-1, with 9 positions matching TRBD1. CDR3 length: 16 residues. CDR1 is SGHTA and CDR2 is FQGTGA in the germline V gene. The ends lost 5 bases at V and 6 bases at J; junction bases unmatched: 11. This CDR3 reads CASSPPRGTGSNEQFF. CDR3 bases: TGTGCCAGCAGCCCCCCCCGAGGGACAGGGAGCAATGAGCAGTTCTTC.

V and J are TRBV7-9 and TRBJ1-1; a weak D match, TRBD1 (5 bases). Trimming took 5 bases from V and 7 from J, leaving 14 bases between them. Germline assignment: CDR1 SEHNR and CDR2 FQNEAQ (reference sequence). This CDR3 has 13 residues. The CDR3 region is CASSLGGKSEAFF. Here the CDR3 DNA reads TGTGCCAGCAGCCTTGGGGGGAAGAGTGAAGCTTTCTTT.

As regards this clone: At one end the junction does not follow the germline gene, possibly because of a read error. The chain has TRBV5-1 and TRBJ1-1, with TRBD1 matching 8 bases. The CDR3 sequence is 14 residues long. Germline values: CDR1 SGHRS, CDR2 YFSETQ. CDR3 nucleotides: TGTGCCAGCAGCCCGACAGGGGCGAGTTCTGAAGCTTTCTTT. Residues: CASSPTGASSEAFF. Variable domain in full (rest from reference TRBV5-1 and TRBJ1-1): KAGVTQTPRYLIKTRGQQVTLSCSPISGHRSVSWYQQTPGQGLQFLFEYFSETQRNKGNFPGRFSGRQFSNSRSEMNVSTLELGDSALYLCASSPTGASSEAFFGQGTRLTVV.

This clone was counted a few times. This CDR3 reads CASSLMGLDNEQFF. The CDR3 nucleotides are TGCGCCAGCAGCTTGATGGGACTGGACAATGAGCAGTTCTTC. The chain uses TRBV5-1 and TRBJ2-1, with D perhaps TRBD2 (6 bases). The CDR3 extends over 14 amino acids. V was trimmed by 1 base and J by 5 bases, leaving 10 bases between them. Germline values: CDR1 SGHRS, CDR2 YFSETQ.

This chain connects TRBV6-5 to TRBJ2-7; 7 positions agree with TRBD1. Germline V lookup: CDR1 MNHEY, CDR2 SVGAGI. With 6 bases clipped from V and 2 bases from J, the junction kept 4 bases outside the gene matches. This CDR3 spans 13 amino acids. As DNA, the CDR3 is TGTGCCAGCAGACGGGACAGTCCCTACGAGCAGTACTTC. Encoded protein: CASRRDSPYEQYF.

This clone was seen a few times. The J gene is TRBJ2-1, the V gene TRBV7-2, with TRBD2 matching over 8 bases. J gave up 6 bases and V 0 bases, and 7 bases lay outside the gene matches. The CDR3 contains 16 residues. Germline CDR1 SGHTA, CDR2 FQGNSA. The CDR3 DNA is TGTGCCAGCAGCTTAGCGATCGGGACTAGAATCAATGAGCAGTTCTTC. Translating it yields CASSLAIGTRINEQFF.

In this sample, this clone turned up once. The chain has TRBV6-5 and TRBJ2-7; the match to TRBD1 covers 7 bases. Germline V CDR1 and CDR2: MNHEY, SVGAGI. The CDR3 runs to 13 residues. The J segment lost 3 bases and the V segment lost 2 bases, leaving 1 base of the junction unmatched. This CDR3 is CASSYRDSYEQYF. The CDR3 DNA follows: TGTGCCAGCAGTTACAGGGACAGCTACGAGCAGTACTTC.

The chain employs TRBV10-2 and TRBJ2-1, with a possible D match to TRBD2 (6 bases). This CDR3 has 15 amino acids. With 0 bases removed from V and 4 bases from J, the gap between germline ends came to 10 bases. Germline V gene lookup returns CDR1 WSHSY and CDR2 SAAADI. The CDR3 sequence: CASSESGRGYNEQFF. The CDR3 region has the DNA TGCGCCAGCAGTGAGTCCGGGCGGGGATACAATGAGCAGTTCTTC.

The chain employs TRBV11-3 and TRBJ2-3; 10 nucleotides line up with TRBD2. The trim removed 3 bases at V and 1 base at J, leaving 10 bases unmatched. Germline CDR1 SGHNT, CDR2 YENEEA. CDR3 length: 18 residues. This chain's CDR3 is CASSFRLILAGGTDTQYF. CDR3 in DNA: TGTGCCAGCAGCTTCCGTCTCATCCTAGCGGGAGGCACAGATACGCAGTATTTT.